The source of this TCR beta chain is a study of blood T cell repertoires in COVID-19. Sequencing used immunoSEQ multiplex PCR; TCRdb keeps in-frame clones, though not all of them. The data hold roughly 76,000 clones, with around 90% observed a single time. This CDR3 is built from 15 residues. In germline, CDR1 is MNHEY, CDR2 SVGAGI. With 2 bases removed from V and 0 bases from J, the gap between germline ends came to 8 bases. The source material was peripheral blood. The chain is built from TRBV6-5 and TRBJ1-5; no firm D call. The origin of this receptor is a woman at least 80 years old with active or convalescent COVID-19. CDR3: CASSYPAGSNQPQHF. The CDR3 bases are TGTGCCAGCAGTTACCCCGCAGGTAGCAATCAGCCCCAGCATTTT.